This record covers a single TCR beta chain. Its specificity is not known. The data originate from a study of lymphopenia after photon versus proton radiotherapy. Unmatched junction bases numbered 4, after V lost 4 bases and J lost 3 bases. The CDR3 has 15 amino acids. CDR1 and CDR2 (germline): MNHEY, SVGAGI. Broader study findings: Post-nadir TCR diversity decline inversely tracked overall survival among those who died. Photon-treated patients lost naive T cells and TCR diversity; proton-treated stayed stable. Survival link was tested only in deceased patients; proton benefit remains a possibility. Oligoclonal CD8+ Temra expansion after nadir drove photon patients' diversity drop.

Produced via immunoSEQ multiplex PCR; TCRdb's table is partial and in-frame only. This table holds 150,000 to 200,000 clones, approximately 90% found once. The sample in question was peripheral blood, obtained from a patient treated with photon-based radiotherapy. The V and J genes are TRBV6-5 and TRBJ2-7; 12 nucleotides match TRBD2. The receptor was isolated from a man between 45 and 60 years old with gastric cancer. As DNA, the CDR3 is TGTGCCAGCAGTTCGACTAGCGGGAGTCACTACGAGCAGTACTTC. Protein sequence: CASSSTSGSHYEQYF.